This T cell receptor beta chain stems from a study of Graves' ophthalmopathy and Graves' hyperthyroidism. Study context: Where ophthalmopathy was absent within 18 months of follow-up, hyperthyroidism was stable. Findings of the study overall: Blood also harbored most expanded thyroid clonotypes above 0.001 frequency.

Amplifying from RNA transcripts, the study obtained TCR beta CDR3 regions. HTBI-primed first-round RT-PCR preceded second-round multiplex PCR. MiXCR, applied by TCRdb to the multiplex PCR reads, yields one record per CDR3 protein. The profile shows about 1.1 million distinct CDR3 sequences, about 40% of them singletons. Diagnosis was based on clinical symptoms, serum thyroxine, TRAb, thyroid ultrasound and orbital computed tomography. This clonotype was counted ten times or more. Antigen specificity is unknown. Specimen: peripheral blood or thyroid tissue (not recorded which). This sequence originates from an adult man with Graves' hyperthyroidism.

Here the CDR3 DNA reads TGTGCCAGCAGACCCCCCAGCGCAGACTACGAGCAGTACTTC. Its protein is CASRPPSADYEQYF. The chain links TRBV6-6 to TRBJ2-7; no definite D call. The CDR3 has 14 residues. Germline V CDR1 and CDR2: MNHNY, SVGAGI (reference sequence). The ends were cut back, 6 bases at V and 3 bases at J, with 15 bases in the middle.